This TCR beta chain is from a study of tumor-infiltrating lymphocytes in primary liver carcinoma. General study results and limits: Top-250-clone fractions were significantly higher in tumors than in blood (p = 0.039).

Trimming cost V 3 bases and J 3 bases; bases outside gene matches: 9. CDR1 and CDR2 from the germline V gene are SGHKS and YYEKEE (reference sequence). The CDR3 is 15 amino acids. From roughly 0.45 ug total RNA, TCR beta cDNA was generated with a primer in the constant region. Slightly modified ARM-PCR with three nested multiplex PCR rounds yielded TCR beta libraries. PCR rounds one and two used TRBV1-TRBV30 forward primers with a C-beta reverse primer for about 11 cycles each. TCRdb fed the multiplex PCR reads into MiXCR, producing one record per CDR3 protein. Of about 120,000 distinct CDR3 sequences listed, around two thirds were seen once; the top ten hold 9.3%. This clonotype occurred many times. Its antigen remains unidentified. It was from 20-30 mg of unsorted bulk tissue that RNA and DNA were co-extracted. Patients underwent resection of primary liver carcinoma.

The chain employs TRBV5-5 and TRBJ2-7; TRBD1 aligns across 7 bases. This sequence was found in a woman aged 55-70 years with primary liver carcinoma and hepatitis B virus infection. The material sequenced was liver tumor tissue from sampling region 1. Subset given: tumor region T1, superior pole. In nucleotides, the CDR3 is TGTGCCAGCAGCTCCCCGGACAGGCTAAGCTACGAGCAGTACTTC. Its translation is CASSSPDRLSYEQYF.